The text below deals with one TCR beta chain. The data belong to a study of blood T cell repertoires in COVID-19. Study details: Italy, Spain and the United States were the sources of the convalescent and acute COVID-19 samples. T cells, B-cell-depleted T cells, or PBMCs supplied cDNA or gDNA.

In the study's own analysis: The assay estimated nucleated cells by amplifying reference gene primers. Clones were read by immunoSEQ multiplex PCR, and TCRdb kept only the in-frame ones, dropping some. The V and J calls and clone size are taken from that table; D and trimming were inferred from the DNA. The table lists approximately 110,000 clones, about 90% of them singletons, with approximately 4.4% in the top ten. The CDR3 spans 14 residues. The V end lost 4 bases, the J end lost 9 bases, and 16 bases lay between the germline ends. CDR1 is ENHRY and CDR2 is SYGVKD in the germline V gene. The sequenced sample was peripheral blood. This chain connects TRBV10-3 to TRBJ1-3, with a possible D match to TRBD1 (6 bases). The TCR sequence derives from a woman aged 50 to 60 with acute or convalescent COVID-19. The CDR3, as DNA: TGTGCCATCAGTGGGGGCAACAGGGTCGGCACCATATATTTT. Its protein is CAISGGNRVGTIYF.